This is a list of T cell receptor beta chains from one sample in a study of shared clonotypes between healthy human individuals. Here immunoSEQ multiplex PCR was the method, and the copy in TCRdb shows in-frame clones only, minus some. The sample carries roughly 2.5 million clones, around nine tenths recorded once. The sample comprised naive CD4+ T cells sorted from blood. The origin of the receptors is a young man in good health. Both conserved end residues are part of each CDR3. Each record gives: clone size, J gene, D gene, V gene, CDR3 protein, CDR3 DNA. The D gene is left open where the match is weak. Rows may omit the clone size; those that give it use once, few, many or a size class.

size: once; J: TRBJ2-3; D: TRBD1; V: TRBV4-1; CDR3: CASSSPGQAKGPDTQYF; DNA: TGCGCCAGCAGCTCTCCCGGACAGGCCAAAGGTCCAGATACGCAGTATTTT
size: -; J: TRBJ2-5; D: -; V: TRBV14; CDR3: CASSQSLQETQYF; DNA: TGTGCCAGCAGCCAATCTCTTCAAGAGACCCAGTACTTC
size: -; J: TRBJ2-1; D: -; V: TRBV7-9; CDR3: CASSFLYNEQFF; DNA: TGTGCCAGCAGCTTTTTGTACAATGAGCAGTTCTTC
size: -; J: TRBJ2-7; D: -; V: TRBV6-1; CDR3: CASSANTGSGEQYF; DNA: TGTGCCAGCAGTGCTAATACAGGGTCGGGCGAGCAGTACTTC
size: -; J: TRBJ1-3; D: -; V: TRBV5-6; CDR3: CASSLEGADTIYF; DNA: TGTGCCAGCAGCTTGGAAGGGGCGGACACCATATATTTT
size: -; J: TRBJ2-7; D: TRBD1; V: TRBV5-6; CDR3: CASSGQGPYEQYF; DNA: TGTGCCAGCAGTGGACAGGGCCCCTACGAGCAGTACTTC
size: -; J: TRBJ1-5; D: -; V: TRBV2; CDR3: CASRATLGLSNQPQHF; DNA: TGTGCCAGCAGGGCCACTCTCGGGTTGAGCAATCAGCCCCAGCATTTT
size: -; J: TRBJ2-3; D: -; V: TRBV5-4; CDR3: CASSPLGGGVVDTQYF; DNA: TGTGCCAGCAGCCCCCTGGGTGGCGGGGTGGTAGATACGCAGTATTTT
size: -; J: TRBJ1-4; D: TRBD1; V: TRBV7-6; CDR3: CASSLQGFRAGEKLFF; DNA: TGTGCCAGCAGCCTACAGGGGTTCCGGGCAGGGGAAAAACTGTTTTTT
size: -; J: TRBJ2-5; D: TRBD2; V: TRBV6-5; CDR3: CASSYSGGFPETQYF; DNA: TGTGCCAGCAGTTACTCGGGGGGGTTCCCAGAGACCCAGTACTTC
size: -; J: TRBJ1-1; D: TRBD1; V: TRBV9; CDR3: CASSADRADTEAFF; DNA: TGTGCCAGCAGCGCGGACAGGGCGGACACTGAAGCTTTCTTT
size: -; J: TRBJ1-6; D: -; V: TRBV20-1; CDR3: CSASTAEPLHF; DNA: TGCAGTGCTAGTACGGCGGAGCCCCTCCACTTT
size: -; J: TRBJ1-3; D: TRBD1; V: TRBV18; CDR3: CASSQQGALSGNTIYF; DNA: TGTGCCAGCTCCCAGCAGGGGGCATTATCTGGAAACACCATATATTTT
size: -; J: TRBJ1-2; D: TRBD1; V: TRBV7-2; CDR3: CASSSGQGMSYGYTF; DNA: TGTGCCAGCAGTTCGGGACAGGGGATGAGCTATGGCTACACCTTC
size: -; J: TRBJ1-6; D: -; V: TRBV5-1; CDR3: CASSLGWEVWNSPLHF; DNA: TGCGCCAGCAGCTTGGGTTGGGAGGTGTGGAATTCACCCCTCCACTTT
size: -; J: TRBJ2-3; D: -; V: TRBV28; CDR3: CASSSGTGNTDTQYF; DNA: TGTGCCAGCAGTTCAGGTACGGGGAACACAGATACGCAGTATTTT
size: -; J: TRBJ2-3; D: -; V: TRBV7-2; CDR3: CASSLGGAPGDTQYF; DNA: TGTGCCAGCAGCTTAGGGGGGGCTCCGGGAGATACGCAGTATTTT
size: -; J: TRBJ2-7; D: -; V: TRBV2; CDR3: CASSVFGGPYEQYF; DNA: TGTGCCAGCAGTGTTTTCGGGGGACCCTACGAGCAGTACTTC
size: -; J: TRBJ2-7; D: TRBD2; V: TRBV5-1; CDR3: CASSLTASGASYEQYF; DNA: TGCGCCAGCAGCTTGACGGCTAGCGGGGCATCTTACGAGCAGTACTTC
size: -; J: TRBJ2-3; D: -; V: TRBV18; CDR3: CASSPPLGTQGTDTQYF; DNA: TGTGCCAGCTCACCACCGTTGGGTACCCAAGGCACAGATACGCAGTATTTT
size: -; J: TRBJ2-3; D: -; V: TRBV10-3; CDR3: CAITDGYTDTQYF; DNA: TGTGCCATCACTGACGGGTACACAGATACGCAGTATTTT
size: once; J: TRBJ2-1; D: TRBD1; V: TRBV5-1; CDR3: CASSVSTGTGVFNEQFF; DNA: TGCGCCAGCAGCGTCTCCACCGGGACAGGGGTTTTCAATGAGCAGTTCTTC
size: -; J: TRBJ2-1; D: TRBD2; V: TRBV7-2; CDR3: CASSTSGGHYNEQFF; DNA: TGTGCCAGCAGCACGAGCGGGGGGCACTACAATGAGCAGTTCTTC
size: -; J: TRBJ2-5; D: -; V: TRBV7-7; CDR3: CASSLSRGNQETQYF; DNA: TGTGCTAGCAGCCTAAGCCGGGGGAACCAAGAGACCCAGTACTTC
size: once; J: TRBJ2-7; D: TRBD1; V: TRBV5-4; CDR3: CASSLGQGVSYEQYF; DNA: TGTGCCAGCAGCTTGGGACAGGGGGTCTCCTACGAGCAGTACTTC
size: -; J: TRBJ2-5; D: -; V: TRBV18; CDR3: CASSPPLAETQYF; DNA: TGTGCCAGCTCACCCCCTTTAGCTGAGACCCAGTACTTC
size: -; J: TRBJ2-2; D: -; V: TRBV5-1; CDR3: CASSLRTGGTGELFF; DNA: TGCGCCAGCAGCTTGAGAACAGGAGGCACCGGGGAGCTGTTTTTT
size: -; J: TRBJ2-3; D: -; V: TRBV5-6; CDR3: CASSSGADTQYF; DNA: TGTGCCAGCAGCTCTGGGGCAGATACGCAGTATTTT
size: -; J: TRBJ2-7; D: -; V: TRBV10-2; CDR3: CASSQGHRYEQYF; DNA: TGCGCCAGCAGTCAGGGACACCGCTACGAGCAGTACTTC
size: -; J: TRBJ1-2; D: TRBD1; V: TRBV6-6; CDR3: CASSSGPAWTGTGYTF; DNA: TGTGCCAGCAGTTCAGGGCCTGCATGGACAGGGACTGGCTACACCTTC
size: -; J: TRBJ1-2; D: -; V: TRBV11-2; CDR3: CASTSVAPNYGYTF; DNA: TGTGCCAGCACCTCAGTGGCCCCTAACTATGGCTACACCTTC
size: -; J: TRBJ2-1; D: TRBD2; V: TRBV7-9; CDR3: CASSLGTSGRIGEQFF; DNA: TGTGCCAGCAGCTTGGGTACTAGCGGGAGAATAGGTGAGCAGTTCTTC
size: -; J: TRBJ2-5; D: -; V: TRBV20-1; CDR3: CSARVETQYF; DNA: TGCAGTGCTAGAGTAGAGACCCAGTACTTC
size: few; J: TRBJ2-2; D: -; V: TRBV7-7; CDR3: CASSSSHTGELFF; DNA: TGTGCTAGCAGCTCTAGTCACACCGGGGAGCTGTTTTTT
size: few; J: TRBJ1-5; D: -; V: TRBV6-1; CDR3: CASSDYSNQPQHF; DNA: TGTGCCAGCAGTGATTATAGCAATCAGCCCCAGCATTTT
size: -; J: TRBJ2-5; D: TRBD2; V: TRBV6-1; CDR3: CASRLAGEETQYF; DNA: TGTGCCAGCAGACTAGCGGGAGAAGAGACCCAGTACTTC
size: -; J: TRBJ2-5; D: -; V: TRBV27; CDR3: CASRTTGSQETQYF; DNA: TGTGCCAGCAGGACGACAGGCTCGCAAGAGACCCAGTACTTC
size: -; J: TRBJ2-1; D: -; V: TRBV30; CDR3: CAWPRQSGDSNEQFF; DNA: TGTGCCTGGCCTCGCCAGTCCGGGGACTCCAATGAGCAGTTCTTC
size: -; J: TRBJ2-7; D: TRBD2; V: TRBV7-2; CDR3: CASSLVTLGGRSEQYF; DNA: TGTGCCAGCAGCTTAGTAACTTTGGGCGGGAGGAGCGAGCAGTACTTC
size: -; J: TRBJ1-5; D: -; V: TRBV10-3; CDR3: CAIRADTGGQPQHF; DNA: TGTGCCATCAGGGCAGACACGGGCGGTCAGCCCCAGCATTTT
size: -; J: TRBJ2-1; D: -; V: TRBV5-1; CDR3: CASSSTGVNNEQFF; DNA: TGCGCCAGCAGCTCCACAGGCGTCAACAATGAGCAGTTCTTC
size: -; J: TRBJ2-7; D: -; V: TRBV6-1; CDR3: CTSSEGVLSPYEQYF; DNA: TGTACCAGCAGTGAAGGCGTCCTATCTCCCTACGAGCAGTACTTC
size: once; J: TRBJ2-3; D: -; V: TRBV19; CDR3: CASSIAGRTDTQYF; DNA: TGTGCCAGTAGTATCGCAGGGCGGACAGATACGCAGTATTTT
size: -; J: TRBJ1-4; D: -; V: TRBV19; CDR3: CASSLDTAREKLFF; DNA: TGTGCCAGTAGCCTGGACACCGCACGGGAAAAACTGTTTTTT
size: -; J: TRBJ2-5; D: -; V: TRBV5-6; CDR3: CASSLIGGTETQYF; DNA: TGTGCCAGCAGCCTCATTGGCGGGACGGAGACCCAGTACTTC
size: -; J: TRBJ2-2; D: -; V: TRBV11-1; CDR3: CASSLAVMSGELFF; DNA: TGTGCCAGCAGCTTAGCGGTAATGTCCGGGGAGCTGTTTTTT
size: -; J: TRBJ1-2; D: -; V: TRBV5-4; CDR3: CASTNGGVGYTF; DNA: TGTGCCAGCACTAATGGGGGGGTCGGCTACACCTTC
size: -; J: TRBJ2-7; D: -; V: TRBV7-2; CDR3: CASSLMRQTYEQYF; DNA: TGTGCCAGCAGCTTAATGCGGCAGACCTACGAGCAGTACTTC
size: -; J: TRBJ2-3; D: -; V: TRBV6-5; CDR3: CASLAKSTDTQYF; DNA: TGTGCCAGTCTAGCGAAAAGCACAGATACGCAGTATTTT
size: -; J: TRBJ2-2; D: -; V: TRBV7-9; CDR3: CASSQVTGAAGELFF; DNA: TGTGCCAGCAGCCAGGTTACTGGGGCGGCCGGGGAGCTGTTTTTT
size: -; J: TRBJ2-1; D: -; V: TRBV12-2; CDR3: CASRLVLAGGPKLKYEQFF; DNA: TGTGCAAGTCGCTTAGTTCTAGCGGGAGGGCCTAAACTGAAATATGAGCAGTTCTTC
size: -; J: TRBJ2-1; D: -; V: TRBV5-1; CDR3: CASSSPKDEQFF; DNA: TGCGCCAGCAGCTCCCCGAAGGATGAGCAGTTCTTC